A selection of T cell receptor beta chains follows, all from one sample in a study of T cell changes during pregnancy in multiple sclerosis. Libraries were prepared by immunoSEQ multiplex PCR; TCRdb keeps only in-frame clonotypes and omits some of them. The sample contains some 30,000 clones, about nine tenths of which appear only once. Specimen: CD8+ T cells from peripheral blood mononuclear cells, collected in the second trimester of pregnancy. Receptors originate from a female donor with multiple sclerosis, enrolled in a pregnancy study. Both conserved end residues are part of each CDR3. D genes are given only for firm matches. A clone size is listed for some rows: how often the clone was seen (once, few, many), or a class if it is expanded.

v_gene	d_gene	abundance	j_gene	CDR3nt	CDR3aa
TRBV4-2	NA	NA	TRBJ2-3	TGTGCCAGCAGCCAAGGAAGGGGCGAGTCAGATACGCAGTATTTT	CASSQGRGESDTQYF
TRBV7-6	NA	NA	TRBJ1-5	TGTGCCAGCAGCCCGAGATCAGGGTGGAATCAGCCCCAGCATTTT	CASSPRSGWNQPQHF
TRBV4-3	NA	NA	TRBJ2-7	TGCGCCAGCAGCCATTCCCGGGGTAGGTACGAGCAGTACTTC	CASSHSRGRYEQYF
TRBV7-9	NA	NA	TRBJ1-5	TGTGCCAGCAGCTATAGCGATGATAGCAATCAGCCCCAGCATTTT	CASSYSDDSNQPQHF
TRBV15	NA	NA	TRBJ1-3	TGTGCCACCAGCAGAGATCTTTGGCTGCTTGGACAGCCTGGAAACACCATATATTTT	CATSRDLWLLGQPGNTIYF
TRBV5-4	TRBD2	NA	TRBJ2-7	TGTGCCAGCAGTCCTCTAGCGGGCTCCTACGAGCAGTACTTC	CASSPLAGSYEQYF
TRBV6-5	NA	NA	TRBJ1-2	TGTGCCAGCAGTTACGGGGACACCTATGGCTACACCTTC	CASSYGDTYGYTF
TRBV6-1	NA	once	TRBJ2-7	TGTGCCAGCAGTGACGGACAACCCTACGAGCAGTACTTC	CASSDGQPYEQYF
TRBV27	TRBD2	once	TRBJ2-7	TGTGCCAGCAGTTTATCTTCAGCGGGAGCCACCTACGAGCAGTACTTC	CASSLSSAGATYEQYF
TRBV5-1	NA	NA	TRBJ2-7	TGCGCCAGCAGCTTGCGGTCTTCCTACGAGCAGTACTTC	CASSLRSSYEQYF
TRBV4-1	NA	NA	TRBJ1-5	TGCGCCAGCAGCCAACTACAGGGAGACAATCAGCCCCAGCATTTT	CASSQLQGDNQPQHF
TRBV6-4	TRBD2	NA	TRBJ2-5	TGTGCCAGCAGTGTGTTGGCGGGAGAGAGGGAGACCCAGTACTTC	CASSVLAGERETQYF
TRBV10-3	TRBD1	NA	TRBJ1-2	TGTGCCATCAGTGACGACAGGGAGAACTATGGCTACACCTTC	CAISDDRENYGYTF
TRBV30	NA	NA	TRBJ2-2	TGTGCCTGGAGACACATCCGCACCGGGGAGCTGTTTTTT	CAWRHIRTGELFF
TRBV19	TRBD1	NA	TRBJ2-3	TGTGCCACGGCCGGGACAGGGCTAGATACGCAGTATTTT	CATAGTGLDTQYF
TRBV18	TRBD1	once	TRBJ1-1	TGTGCCAGCTCACCATGGGACAGGTACGCTGAAGCTTTCTTT	CASSPWDRYAEAFF
TRBV5-1	NA	NA	TRBJ1-4	TGCGCCAGCAGCTTGGATTTGGCTGAAAAACTGTTTTTT	CASSLDLAEKLFF
TRBV5-1	NA	NA	TRBJ2-5	TGCGCCAGCAGCTTGGGTGGCGGGTTACAAGAGACCCAGTACTTC	CASSLGGGLQETQYF
TRBV14	TRBD1	NA	TRBJ2-5	TGTGCCAGCAGCCCAAGACGGGGACAGCAAGAGACCCAGTACTTC	CASSPRRGQQETQYF
TRBV10-2	TRBD1	NA	TRBJ2-1	TGCGCCAGCAGTCACCCCTCCCAGGGGGCTTCCTTGAATGAGCAGTTCTTC	CASSHPSQGASLNEQFF
TRBV10-3	NA	NA	TRBJ1-5	TGTGCCATCAGTGAGGCGGGCCGACAGCCCCAGCATTTT	CAISEAGRQPQHF
TRBV27	TRBD1	NA	TRBJ2-2	TGTGCCAGCACCCACCGGACAGGGCCGAACACCGGGGAGCTGTTTTTT	CASTHRTGPNTGELFF
TRBV4-3	TRBD2	NA	TRBJ2-1	TGCGCCAGCAGCCACTTCCGTGGTATTAGCGGGAGCGACAATGAGCAGTTCTTC	CASSHFRGISGSDNEQFF
TRBV27	NA	NA	TRBJ2-2	TGTGCCAGCAGTTTGAGGGCGGCGAACACCGGGGAGCTGTTTTTT	CASSLRAANTGELFF
TRBV23-1	TRBD1	NA	TRBJ1-1	TGCGCCAGCAGCATCGACAGGGGAAACACTGAAGCTTTCTTT	CASSIDRGNTEAFF
TRBV29-1	NA	NA	TRBJ1-2	TGCAGCGCCCCCAACCCAGCTAACTATGGCTACACCTTC	CSAPNPANYGYTF
TRBV19	NA	NA	TRBJ1-2	TGTGCCAGTAGTGCCTTGGGGCAACTACTCCCCAACTATGGCTACACCTTC	CASSALGQLLPNYGYTF
TRBV9	NA	large	TRBJ2-1	TGTGCCAGCAGCGTATATCGGTGGGAGCAGTTCTTC	CASSVYRWEQFF
TRBV7-8	NA	NA	TRBJ2-3	TGTGCCAGCAGCTTATGGACAGAAGGCACAGATACGCAGTATTTT	CASSLWTEGTDTQYF
TRBV4-1	TRBD1	NA	TRBJ2-7	TGCGCCAGCAGCCAAGAGGGAGTTGGGACAGCCTACGAGCAGTACTTC	CASSQEGVGTAYEQYF
TRBV7-2	TRBD1	NA	TRBJ1-2	TGTGCCAGCAGCTTGGCTGGACAGGGTACTAACTATGGCTACACCTTC	CASSLAGQGTNYGYTF
TRBV7-2	TRBD1	NA	TRBJ2-3	TGTGCCAGCAGCTTGAGTGGGGGACAGGGGATCACAGATACGCAGTATTTT	CASSLSGGQGITDTQYF
TRBV28	TRBD2	NA	TRBJ2-5	TGTGCCAGCAGTTTTTCACTAGCGGGAGAGACCCAGTACTTC	CASSFSLAGETQYF
TRBV28	NA	NA	TRBJ2-7	TGTGCCAGCAGTTCTCAACTCAAAGGAGGACCCTACGAGCAGTACTTC	CASSSQLKGGPYEQYF
TRBV28	NA	NA	TRBJ2-3	TGTGCCAGCCGGGGTATAGCGGGCACAGATACGCAGTATTTT	CASRGIAGTDTQYF
TRBV6-4	NA	NA	TRBJ2-7	TGTGCCAGCAGCGGGGTCCCCTACGAGCAGTACTTC	CASSGVPYEQYF
TRBV6-5	NA	NA	TRBJ1-1	TGTGCCAGCAGTTACTCGGGAGTAAGGGTCACTGAAGCTTTCTTT	CASSYSGVRVTEAFF
TRBV7-9	TRBD1	NA	TRBJ2-4	TGTGCCAGCAGCCTGGGGACAGCCCGGGCAAAAAACATTCAGTACTTC	CASSLGTARAKNIQYF
TRBV4-2	TRBD1	NA	TRBJ2-7	TGTGCCAGCAGCCAAGAATTCCAGGGGGCCCGGGGGTACGAGCAGTACTTC	CASSQEFQGARGYEQYF
TRBV5-6	TRBD2	NA	TRBJ2-7	TGTGCCAGCAGCTTGGGAGGACTAGCGGGGATTTCCTACGAGCAGTACTTC	CASSLGGLAGISYEQYF
TRBV7-9	TRBD2	medium-sized	TRBJ2-7	TGTGCCAGCAGCTCCCTCGGACTAGCCTCCCCGGAAGAGCAGTACTTC	CASSSLGLASPEEQYF
TRBV7-9	NA	NA	TRBJ2-3	TGTGCCAGCAGCCTTTACATAACAGATACGCAGTATTTT	CASSLYITDTQYF
TRBV11-2	NA	NA	TRBJ2-3	TGTGCCAGCAGCTTAGCGGGAGAAGGTGATACGCAGTATTTT	CASSLAGEGDTQYF
TRBV6-1	NA	few	TRBJ1-5	TGTGCCAGCAGAGAAACAGGGTCGGGTCAGCCCCAGCATTTT	CASRETGSGQPQHF
TRBV11-1	TRBD1	once	TRBJ1-1	TGTGCCAGCAGCTTTCAGGGGGCCAACACTGAAGCTTTCTTT	CASSFQGANTEAFF
TRBV7-2	TRBD1	few	TRBJ2-1	TGTGCCAGCAGCTTAGTGTTCCCTGGACAGGGTATATGGGATGAGCAGTTCTTC	CASSLVFPGQGIWDEQFF
TRBV19	NA	NA	TRBJ1-5	TGTGCCAGTAGTGAGGCCGCTACCAGCTATAGCAATCAGCCCCAGCATTTT	CASSEAATSYSNQPQHF
TRBV5-1	NA	NA	TRBJ1-3	TGCGCCAGCAGCTTGGGGCTGGGACTGGGGTTGAATGGAAACACCATATATTTT	CASSLGLGLGLNGNTIYF
TRBV10-3	TRBD1	NA	TRBJ1-2	TGTGCCATCAACCATGCGGGACAGGGGGACTATGGCTACACCTTC	CAINHAGQGDYGYTF
TRBV4-1	NA	few	TRBJ1-1	TGCGCCAGCAGCCAAGATTGGGGGAGGGCGAACACTGAAGCTTTCTTT	CASSQDWGRANTEAFF
TRBV7-9	TRBD1	NA	TRBJ1-3	TGTGCCAGCAGCCCCAGGGGGGAAAACACCATATATTTT	CASSPRGENTIYF
TRBV27	TRBD1	NA	TRBJ2-7	TGTGCCAGCAGGCCTACAGGGGACTCCTACGAGCAGTACTTC	CASRPTGDSYEQYF
TRBV4-3	NA	few	TRBJ2-1	TGCGCCAGCAGCAAGGAATCAACAGGAGCTCCCTACAATGAGCAGTTCTTC	CASSKESTGAPYNEQFF
TRBV30	TRBD2	NA	TRBJ2-5	TGTGCCTGGAGTTCGCCGGGACTAGAAGAGACCCAGTACTTC	CAWSSPGLEETQYF
TRBV10-3	TRBD2	NA	TRBJ2-3	TGTGCCATCAGGGGACTAGTCGGGACTCGCACAGATACGCAGTATTTT	CAIRGLVGTRTDTQYF
TRBV7-2	TRBD2	NA	TRBJ2-3	TGTGCCAGCAGCCTTCTAGCGGGAGGAACAGATACGCAGTATTTT	CASSLLAGGTDTQYF
TRBV6-4	TRBD2	NA	TRBJ2-1	TGTGCCAGCAGTGTACTAGCGGGAGGTCCAAGGAATGAGCAGTTCTTC	CASSVLAGGPRNEQFF
TRBV27	NA	NA	TRBJ2-3	TGTGCCAGCAGTTTCCGACCCGACGGGTATTCAGATACGCAGTATTTT	CASSFRPDGYSDTQYF
TRBV28	TRBD2	once	TRBJ2-7	TGTGCCAGCAGTTCCCCACTAGCGTACGAGCAGTACTTC	CASSSPLAYEQYF